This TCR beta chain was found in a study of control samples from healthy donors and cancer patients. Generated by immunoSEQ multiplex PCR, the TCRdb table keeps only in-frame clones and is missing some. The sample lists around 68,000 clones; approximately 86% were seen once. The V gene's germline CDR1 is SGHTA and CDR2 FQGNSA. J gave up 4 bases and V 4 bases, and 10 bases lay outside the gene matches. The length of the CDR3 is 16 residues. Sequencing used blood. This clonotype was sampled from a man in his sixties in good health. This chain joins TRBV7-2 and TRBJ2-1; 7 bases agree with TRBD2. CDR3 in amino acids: CASSSPGLRGYNEQFF. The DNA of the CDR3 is TGTGCCAGCAGCTCCCCAGGCTTGCGGGGGTACAATGAGCAGTTCTTC.